This TCR beta chain was recovered during a study of OX40 agonist ivuxolimab in advanced cancers. As for the study in general: Patients received intravenous ivuxolimab every 2 weeks at 0.01 to 10 mg/kg. Cancers in dose escalation were hepatocellular, melanoma, renal cell and head and neck. Broader study findings: CD4+ and CD8+ blood T cells expanded clonally by week 6 at 0.1 to 3.0 mg/kg. Expanded clones were, on average, more numerous among CD8+ T cells than CD4+.

Assay: immunoSEQ multiplex PCR; the TCRdb copy retains only in-frame clones and omits some. This table holds about 19,000 clones, approximately 91% found once. Germline loops: CDR1 MGHRA, CDR2 YSYEKL. Trimming at V came to 4 bases and at J to 3 bases, leaving 6 bases not matched to a gene. The CDR3 contains 15 residues. To note about this clone: Its antigen remains unidentified.

The source was CD4+ or CD8+ T cells sorted from blood, collected in a trial of the OX40 agonist ivuxolimab. V gene TRBV4-1 combines with J gene TRBJ2-1; 7 bases match TRBD1. The TCR was taken from an adult with an advanced solid tumor such as melanoma, head and neck, liver or kidney cancer. CDR3 coding DNA: TGCGCCAGCAGCCCACCGGGACAGCTCTACAATGAGCAGTTCTTC. Translation: CASSPPGQLYNEQFF.